Presented here are 23 T cell receptor beta chains from one specimen sequenced in a study of identical twins. TCRdb used MiXCR to reprocess the 5' RACE reads, holding one entry per CDR3 protein. The sample lists some 320,000 distinct CDR3 sequences; around 12% were seen once. The sample was also reused in another study, on yellow fever vaccine responses in identical twins.

The sequencing input was CD8+ T cells sorted from blood. The receptors originated from a woman aged 18-29 years in good health.

The V gene is TRBV27, the J gene TRBJ2-7, with TRBD1 matching 7 bases. The CDR3 is 11 amino acids. Losses at the gene ends were 8 bases for V and 6 bases for J; bases not matched to a gene: 4. The germline gives CDR1 MNHEY, CDR2 SMNVEV (reference sequence). The CDR3 bases are TGTGCCAGCGGTCCAGGGGGCGAGCAGTACTTC. The encoded protein is CASGPGGEQYF.

This clonotype appeared a few times. The chain recombines TRBV13 with TRBJ1-6, with D possibly being TRBD1 (5 bases). The CDR3 consists of 14 residues. The germline V and J ends were trimmed by 2 bases and 7 bases, with 9 bases remaining between them. CDR1 PRHDT and CDR2 FYEKMQ come from the germline V gene (reference sequence). Written as DNA, the CDR3 is TGTGCCAGCAGCTTACTGCGGGACAATTCACCCCTCCACTTT. It yields the protein CASSLLRDNSPLHF. Looking up the rest from reference TRBV13 and TRBJ1-6 gives the full variable domain: AAGVIQSPRHLIKEKRETATLKCYPIPRHDTVYWYQQGPGQDPQFLISFYEKMQSDKGSIPDRFSAQQFSDYHSELNMSSLELGDSALYFCASSLLRDNSPLHFGNGTRLTVT.

The chain has TRBV29-1 and TRBJ2-1; possibly TRBD1 for D (8 bases). Trimming removed 7 bases at V and 9 bases at J, with 22 bases between. CDR3 length: 14 residues. CDR1 is SQVTM and CDR2 is ANQGSEA in the germline V gene. The CDR3 spells CSASGTGGDFEQFF. The CDR3 DNA sequence: TGCAGCGCCAGCGGGACAGGCGGGGACTTTGAGCAGTTCTTC.

This clonotype was seen more than once but under ten times. The rearrangement links TRBV10-2 to TRBJ2-1; 7 positions agree with TRBD1. This CDR3 region has 13 residues. Germline V gene sequence: CDR1 WSHSY, CDR2 SAAADI. Trimming removed 6 bases from V and 6 bases from J; junction bases left unmatched: 5. The CDR3 region is CASRGGAGNEQFF. The CDR3, as DNA: TGCGCCAGCAGAGGGGGCGCCGGCAATGAGCAGTTCTTC.

In this sample, this clonotype turned up a few times. CDR3 DNA sequence: TGTGCCAGCAGTTTATTGGCGGTTGGGCTGCCCGAGCAGTACTTC. Translated, it gives CASSLLAVGLPEQYF. The chain recombines TRBV27 with TRBJ2-7; D uncertain. The CDR3 extends over 15 amino acids. V lost 1 base, J lost 6 bases, and 16 bases lay in between. The germline V gene encodes CDR1 MNHEY and CDR2 SMNVEV (reference sequence).

This clonotype was counted ten times or more. V and J are TRBV12-3 or TRBV12-4 and TRBJ2-1; possible D gene TRBD1, 6 bases. V dropped 7 bases and J dropped 4 bases, with 14 bases sitting between them. This CDR3 is 14 amino acids long. In DNA form, the CDR3 reads TGTGCCAGCACCCAGGGGAGTGCGTACAATGAGCAGTTCTTC. This gives the protein CASTQGSAYNEQFF.

This chain links TRBV7-8 with TRBJ2-3; either TRBD1 or TRBD2 may fit D (5 bases each). CDR3 length equals 14 residues. V shed 1 base and J shed 5 bases, with 10 bases lying between them. CDR1 SGHVS and CDR2 FQNEAQ come from the germline V gene. CDR3 region: CASSLVPGRDTQYF. The CDR3 DNA reads TGTGCCAGCAGCTTAGTACCAGGGAGAGATACGCAGTATTTT.

The gene calls are TRBV7-9 and TRBJ2-7, with 8 bases fitting TRBD1. The length of the CDR3 is 14 residues. V shed 5 bases, J shed 3 bases, and the junction held 6 bases outside the gene matches. Germline V lookup: CDR1 SEHNR, CDR2 FQNEAQ (reference sequence). Here the CDR3 DNA reads TGTGCCAGCAGCCCCGGACAGGGCATCTACGAGCAGTACGTC. Amino acid sequence: CASSPGQGIYEQYV.

This clonotype has a handful of counts. The chain carries TRBV14 and TRBJ2-2, with 10 bases lining up with TRBD2. J was trimmed by 3 bases and V by 0 bases; bases with no gene match: 22. Germline V CDR1 and CDR2: SGHDN, FVKESK. The CDR3 is 23 residues long. The chain's CDR3 is CASSQEWIGLAGEEQPYTGELFF. The CDR3, as DNA: TGTGCCAGCAGCCAAGAATGGATTGGGCTAGCGGGAGAGGAACAACCCTACACCGGGGAGCTGTTTTTT.

This clonotype was observed once. This sequence may be a read error, since a much larger clone differs from it by one base. The chain combines TRBV10-3 with TRBJ1-1; the D gene is possibly TRBD1 (6 bases). The CDR3 covers 15 residues. The germline V gene encodes CDR1 ENHRY and CDR2 SYGVKD. The CDR3 sequence: CAISDPMGGHTEALF. As DNA, the CDR3 is TGTGCCATCAGTGACCCGATGGGGGGACACACTGAAGCTTTATTT.

The V call is TRBV5-5, the J call TRBJ2-1; D is unresolved. Between the trimmed V and J ends, which lost 3 bases and 4 bases, there was a span of 14 bases. Germline V gene data show CDR1 as SGHKS and CDR2 as YYEKEE (reference sequence). The CDR3 runs to 15 residues. The chain's CDR3 is CASSSDWGTYNEQFF. The DNA of the CDR3 is TGTGCCAGCAGCTCCGACTGGGGAACTTACAATGAGCAGTTCTTC.

This clonotype was detected a few times. V and J are TRBV5-4 and TRBJ1-2; perhaps TRBD1 as D (5 bases). CDR1 and CDR2 (germline): SGHNT, YYREEE (reference sequence). The ends were cut back, 2 bases at V and 3 bases at J, with 17 bases in the middle. The CDR3 is 16 amino acids. The CDR3 coding sequence is TGTGCCAGCAGCTTTGGGGACGGACCCGGGGACTATGGCTACACCTTC. Translated, it gives CASSFGDGPGDYGYTF. Looking up the rest from reference TRBV5-4 and TRBJ1-2 gives the full variable domain: ETGVTQSPTHLIKTRGQQVTLRCSSQSGHNTVSWYQQALGQGPQFIFQYYREEENGRGNFPPRFSGLQFPNYSSELNVNALELDDSALYLCASSFGDGPGDYGYTFGSGTRLTVV.

The V gene is TRBV6-1, the J gene TRBJ1-2, with TRBD1 matching over 8 bases. The CDR3 loop spans 14 amino acids. Germline lookup yields CDR1 MNHNS and CDR2 SASEGT. Losses at the gene ends were 2 bases for V and 6 bases for J; bases not matched to a gene: 5. The CDR3 loop reads CASSESGQGDGYTF. The CDR3 nucleotides are TGTGCCAGCAGTGAAAGTGGACAGGGCGATGGCTACACCTTC.

The J gene is TRBJ1-6, the V gene TRBV7-9, with 9 nucleotides matching TRBD1. V shed 0 bases, J shed 9 bases, and the junction held 3 bases outside the gene matches. There are 15 residues in the CDR3. Germline values: CDR1 SEHNR, CDR2 FQNEAQ (reference sequence). The CDR3 reads CASSLAQGASSPLHF. CDR3 nucleotide sequence: TGTGCCAGCAGCTTAGCACAGGGGGCGAGTTCACCCCTCCACTTT.

The genes are TRBV9 and TRBJ2-7, with TRBD1 matching 12 bases. The length of the CDR3 is 15 residues. CDR1 SGDLS and CDR2 YYNGEE come from the germline V gene. The V segment lost 4 bases and the J segment 6 bases; nucleotides outside the gene matches: 8. The CDR3 nucleotides are TGTGCCAGCAGCCCAGCGGTGGGACAGGGGGCCGAGCAGTACTTC. Its translation is CASSPAVGQGAEQYF. Using reference TRBV9 and TRBJ2-7 for the parts outside the CDR3, the full variable domain is DSGVTQTPKHLITATGQRVTLRCSPRSGDLSVYWYQQSLDQGLQFLIQYYNGEERAKGNILERFSAQQFPDLHSELNLSSLELGDSALYFCASSPAVGQGAEQYFGPGTRLTVT.

Ten or more counts support this clonotype. The chain couples TRBV7-9 to TRBJ1-2; TRBD1 aligns across 8 bases. Trimming cost V 7 bases and J 6 bases; bases outside gene matches: 16. The germline V gene has CDR1 SEHNR and CDR2 FQNEAQ (reference sequence). The CDR3 is made up of 16 amino acids. Written as DNA, the CDR3 is TGTGCCAGCACCGACGACCACGCTGGGACAGGCAATGGCTACACCTTC. Its protein is CASTDDHAGTGNGYTF.

This clonotype turned up a few times. This chain joins TRBV11-2 and TRBJ2-3; D assignment may be TRBD1 or TRBD2 (5 bases each). Germline V CDR1 and CDR2: SGHAT, FQNNGV. Trimming removed 5 bases at V and 8 bases at J, with 23 bases between. The CDR3 length is 16 residues. CDR3 nucleotide sequence: TGTGCCAGCAGCATCGAAGTGGGTGGGGGTGGAGGTACGCAGTATTTT. Translating it yields CASSIEVGGGGGTQYF.

The chain recombines TRBV25-1 with TRBJ2-1; 8 positions agree with TRBD2. The CDR3 length is 15 residues. Germline V gene lookup returns CDR1 MGHDK and CDR2 SYGVNS. Trimming cost V 5 bases and J 4 bases; bases outside gene matches: 7. DNA for the CDR3: TGTGCCAGCAGTTCCAGAGTAGCGGGGTACAATGAGCAGTTCTTC. This encodes CASSSRVAGYNEQFF.

This rearrangement joins TRBV6-5 to TRBJ1-2, with D unclear. The CDR3 has 13 residues. Trimming cost V 0 bases and J 4 bases, with 6 bases left between them. Germline loops: CDR1 MNHEY, CDR2 SVGAGI. This CDR3 reads CASSYSSRYGYTF. For the CDR3, the DNA is TGTGCCAGCAGTTACTCGAGCCGCTATGGCTACACCTTC.

The rearrangement uses TRBV15 and TRBJ2-7; no firm D call. Trimming left V 1 base short and J 5 bases short, with 18 bases between. CDR3 length equals 16 residues. Germline V gene data show CDR1 as LNHNV and CDR2 as YYDKDF (reference sequence). The CDR3 DNA sequence: TGTGCCACCAGCAGAGTGCCCGCGGCGGCCCCTCACGAGCAGTACTTC. This translates into CATSRVPAAAPHEQYF.

The CDR3 DNA follows: TGTGCCAGCAGCCTCGGTTATGCGGGAGAGTATATCGCGCAGTATTTT. It codes for CASSLGYAGEYIAQYF. J is TRBJ2-3 and V is TRBV28; 7 nucleotides align to TRBD2. This CDR3 is built from 16 residues. The germline CDR1 and CDR2 sequences are MDHEN and SYDVKM. J lost 10 bases, V lost 6 bases, and 19 bases had no gene match.

The sample holds many counts of this clonotype. The chain employs TRBV7-3 and TRBJ2-3; 8 nucleotides match TRBD2. CDR3 length: 16 residues. Unmatched junction bases numbered 12, after V lost 6 bases and J lost 4 bases. Germline V gives CDR1 SGHTA, CDR2 FQGTGA. The CDR3 sequence: CASSKISGGPSDTQYF. The CDR3 DNA reads TGTGCCAGCAGTAAAATATCGGGAGGGCCCTCAGATACGCAGTATTTT.

The chain is built from TRBV28 and TRBJ2-1; D possibly corresponds to TRBD1 (6 bases). This CDR3 comprises 15 residues. Per germline, CDR1 MDHEN and CDR2 SYDVKM. The ends were cut back, 3 bases at V and 4 bases at J, with 13 bases in the middle. CDR3 coding DNA: TGTGCCAGCAGTTTGGGCTGGGGGCTATACAATGAGCAGTTCTTC. It yields the protein CASSLGWGLYNEQFF.